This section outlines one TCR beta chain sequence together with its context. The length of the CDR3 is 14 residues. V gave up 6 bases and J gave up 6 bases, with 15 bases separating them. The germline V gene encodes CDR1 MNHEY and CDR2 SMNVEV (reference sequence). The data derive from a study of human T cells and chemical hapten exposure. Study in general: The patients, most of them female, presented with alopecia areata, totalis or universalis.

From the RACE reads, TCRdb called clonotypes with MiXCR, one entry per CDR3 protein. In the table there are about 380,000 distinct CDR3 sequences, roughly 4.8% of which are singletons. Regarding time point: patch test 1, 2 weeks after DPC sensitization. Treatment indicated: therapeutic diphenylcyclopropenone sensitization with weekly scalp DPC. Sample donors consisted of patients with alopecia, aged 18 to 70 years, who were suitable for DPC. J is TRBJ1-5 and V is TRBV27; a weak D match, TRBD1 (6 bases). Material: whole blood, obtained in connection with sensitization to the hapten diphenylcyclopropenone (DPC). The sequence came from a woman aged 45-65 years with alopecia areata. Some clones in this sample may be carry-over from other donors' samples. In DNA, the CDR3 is TGTGCCAGCAGCGTCAACAGGGTCATTCAGCCCCAGCATTTT. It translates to CASSVNRVIQPQHF.